This T cell receptor beta chain was identified during a study of T cell responses to AZD1222 COVID-19 vaccine. Study results and limitations: Only six people who got AZD1222 tested seropositive at baseline. Females made up more of the donors, who were largely white British, and clonal diversity may have come out too low. Across the whole spike, CD4 TCRs peaked at regions 160-218 and 743-854. The reported proportion of spike-specific TCRs targeting unmutated variant regions was nearly half.

Comment on this clone: Its antigen remains unidentified.

Germline V gene data show CDR1 as SGHTA and CDR2 as FQGNSA. The CDR3 has 14 residues. The germline V and J ends were trimmed by 3 bases and 10 bases, with 16 bases remaining between them. The protocol was immunoSEQ multiplex PCR, while the TCRdb copy is restricted to in-frame clones and leaves out a portion. The table records tens of thousands of clones, approximately 79% of them present only once. The sequence derives from an adult in good health. The gene calls are TRBV7-2 and TRBJ1-5; D is perhaps TRBD1 (6 bases). The sequences come from peripheral blood, collected on day 0 of MenACWY control vaccination. The CDR3 protein is CASSFGRRGQPQHF. The CDR3 DNA sequence: TGTGCCAGCAGCTTCGGGCGGCGGGGGCAACCCCAGCATTTT.